Listed below are T cell receptor beta chains from one sample, sequenced in a study of beta chain features in type 1 diabetes. Sequencing used immunoSEQ multiplex PCR; TCRdb keeps in-frame clones, though not all of them. The table shows 300,000 or so clones, with approximately 9.9% occurring only once. What was sequenced was central memory CD4+ T cells from blood. The receptor set was obtained from a man under 40 with type 1 diabetes. The CDR3 runs from the conserved cysteine through the conserved F or W. Part of the rows lack a size; the others show once, few, many or a class for expanded clones.

clone_size	j_call	v_call	cdr3_aa
-	TRBJ1-1	TRBV19	CASSMTGGAGEAFF
few	TRBJ1-2	TRBV5-4	CASSRWDREGGYTF
few	TRBJ2-7	TRBV13	CASSRRDRGNEQYF
few	TRBJ1-6	TRBV5-4	CASSLGEALGALHF
few	TRBJ2-7	TRBV10-3	CAISEPLAGAKSSYEQYF
few	TRBJ2-7	TRBV7-2	CASSLGWGSYEQYF
few	TRBJ2-1	TRBV7-2	CASSLLRGGAREQFF
few	TRBJ2-3	TRBV7-2	CASSLLAGASTDTQYF
-	TRBJ1-5	TRBV19	CASSPHRARNQPQHF
few	TRBJ2-2	TRBV18	CASSQDRMNTGELFF
-	TRBJ1-2	TRBV7-2	CASSSPVEGARGYTF
few	TRBJ1-3	TRBV13	CASKWGAGNTIYF
many	TRBJ2-1	TRBV7-2	CASSLLTDSLGNEQFF
few	TRBJ2-5	TRBV7-2	CASSRDGTQETQYF
-	TRBJ1-1	TRBV30	CAWSVRTGNTEAFF
few	TRBJ1-2	TRBV29-1	CSAPTGKDGYTF
few	TRBJ2-7	TRBV20-1	CSATSLYEQYF